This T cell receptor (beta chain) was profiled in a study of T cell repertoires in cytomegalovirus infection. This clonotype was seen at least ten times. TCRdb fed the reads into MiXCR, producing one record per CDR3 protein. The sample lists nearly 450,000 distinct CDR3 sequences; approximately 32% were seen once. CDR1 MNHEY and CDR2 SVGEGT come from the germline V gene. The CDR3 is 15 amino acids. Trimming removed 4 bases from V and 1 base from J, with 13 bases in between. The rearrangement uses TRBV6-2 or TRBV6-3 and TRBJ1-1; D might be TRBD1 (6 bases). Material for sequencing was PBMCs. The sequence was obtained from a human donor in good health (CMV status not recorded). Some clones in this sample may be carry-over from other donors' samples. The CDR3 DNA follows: TGTGCCAGCAGTTGGGGGGGGGCGAGGAACACTGAAGCTTTCTTT. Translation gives CASSWGGARNTEAFF.